The sequence of this T cell receptor beta chain was determined in a study of blood T cell repertoires in COVID-19. Germline trimming cut 4 bases from V and 4 bases from J; bases unmatched to any gene: 2. CDR1 is LGHDT, CDR2 YNNKEL, per germline (reference sequence). The CDR3 sequence is 14 residues long. Sequenced by immunoSEQ multiplex PCR; TCRdb stores in-frame clones only, minus some. The sample has approximately 70,000 clones; 65% to 85% are singletons. Sequenced: peripheral blood. The chain links TRBV3-1 (or the pseudogene TRBV3-2) to TRBJ1-3; 9 positions match TRBD1. This TCR came from a woman aged 55 to 70 with acute or convalescent COVID-19. The CDR3 DNA reads TGTGCCAGCAGCCGGACAGGGGTGGGAAACACCATATATTTT. It translates to CASSRTGVGNTIYF.